The sequence of this T cell receptor (beta chain) was determined in a study of cytomegalovirus exposure and HLA in healthy donors. Primers: 60 Vbeta forward and 13 Jbeta reverse. TCRdb's copy holds only in-frame clones and misses some; the assay was immunoSEQ multiplex PCR. The sample yields roughly 160,000 clones, roughly 70% seen once. The CDR3 runs 14 residues. The germline V gene encodes CDR1 SGDLS and CDR2 YYNGEE. The V end lost 0 bases, the J end lost 8 bases, and 12 bases lay between the germline ends. Sequencing was done on a sample of PBMCs. J is TRBJ2-1 and V is TRBV9; no reliable D call. The receptor was isolated from a woman aged 25 to 45 in good health and CMV-seronegative. Here the CDR3 reads CASSVVQVGDEQFF. DNA of the CDR3: TGTGCCAGCAGCGTAGTTCAGGTAGGCGATGAGCAGTTCTTC. The complete variable domain, with remaining parts taken from reference TRBV9 and TRBJ2-1, reads DSGVTQTPKHLITATGQRVTLRCSPRSGDLSVYWYQQSLDQGLQFLIQYYNGEERAKGNILERFSAQQFPDLHSELNLSSLELGDSALYFCASSVVQVGDEQFFGPGTRLTVL.